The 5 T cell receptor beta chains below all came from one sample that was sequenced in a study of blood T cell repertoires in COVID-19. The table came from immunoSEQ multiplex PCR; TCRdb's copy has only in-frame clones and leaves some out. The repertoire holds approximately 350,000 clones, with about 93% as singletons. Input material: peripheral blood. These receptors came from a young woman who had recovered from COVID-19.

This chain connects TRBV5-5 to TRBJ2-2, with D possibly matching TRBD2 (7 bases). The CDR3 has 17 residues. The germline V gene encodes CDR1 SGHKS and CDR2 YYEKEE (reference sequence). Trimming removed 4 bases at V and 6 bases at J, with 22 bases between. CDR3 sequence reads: CASSLGLGAGEAGELFF. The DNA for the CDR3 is TGTGCCAGCAGCCTTGGTCTGGGGGCGGGAGAAGCCGGGGAGCTGTTTTTT.

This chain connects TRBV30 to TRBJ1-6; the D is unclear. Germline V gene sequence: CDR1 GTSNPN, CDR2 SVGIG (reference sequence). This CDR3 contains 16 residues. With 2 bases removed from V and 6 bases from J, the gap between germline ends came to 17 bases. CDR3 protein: CAWSSEQLLPNSPLHF. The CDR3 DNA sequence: TGTGCCTGGAGTTCCGAACAGCTCCTACCTAATTCACCCCTCCACTTT.

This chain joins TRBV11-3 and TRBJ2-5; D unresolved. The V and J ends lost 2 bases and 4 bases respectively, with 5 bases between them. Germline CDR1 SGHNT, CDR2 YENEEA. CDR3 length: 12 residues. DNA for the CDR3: TGTGCCAGCAGCTTAACAATAGAGACCCAGTACTTC. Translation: CASSLTIETQYF.

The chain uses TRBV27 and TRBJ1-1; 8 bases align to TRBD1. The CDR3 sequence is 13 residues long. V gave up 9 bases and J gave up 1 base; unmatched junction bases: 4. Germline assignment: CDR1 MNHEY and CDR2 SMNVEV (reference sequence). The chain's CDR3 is CASRTGWNTEAFF. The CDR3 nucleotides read TGTGCCAGTAGGACAGGGTGGAACACTGAAGCTTTCTTT.

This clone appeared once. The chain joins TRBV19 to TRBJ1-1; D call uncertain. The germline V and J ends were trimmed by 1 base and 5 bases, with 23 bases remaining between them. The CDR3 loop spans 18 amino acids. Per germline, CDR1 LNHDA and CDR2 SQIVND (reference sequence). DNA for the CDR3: TGTGCCAGTAGTATAGCCCCGTTTGGGGTCGGACTTTCGACTGAAGCTTTCTTT. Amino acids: CASSIAPFGVGLSTEAFF.